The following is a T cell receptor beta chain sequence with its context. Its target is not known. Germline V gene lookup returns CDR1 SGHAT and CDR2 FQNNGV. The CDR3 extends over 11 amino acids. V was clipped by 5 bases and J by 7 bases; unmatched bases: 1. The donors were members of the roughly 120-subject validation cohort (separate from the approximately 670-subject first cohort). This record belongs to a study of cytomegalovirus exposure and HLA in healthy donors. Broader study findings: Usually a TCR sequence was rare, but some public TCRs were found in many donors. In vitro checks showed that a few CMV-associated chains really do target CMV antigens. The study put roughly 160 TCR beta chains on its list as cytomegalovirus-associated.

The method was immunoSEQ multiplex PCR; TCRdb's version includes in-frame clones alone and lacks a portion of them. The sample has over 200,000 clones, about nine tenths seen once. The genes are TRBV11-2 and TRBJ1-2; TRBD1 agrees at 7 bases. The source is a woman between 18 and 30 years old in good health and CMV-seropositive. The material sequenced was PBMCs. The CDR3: CASSRTGGYTF. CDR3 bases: TGTGCCAGCAGCCGGACAGGTGGCTACACCTTC.